This T cell receptor (beta chain) was documented in a study of T cells after yellow fever vaccination. Study conclusions and caveats: Researchers noted that a small share of clonotypes showed up in both CD4 and CD8 compartments.

This clonotype was detected only a few times. The CDR3 has 15 amino acids. V trimming: 7 bases; J trimming: 4 bases; junction bases outside the gene matches: 8. As TCR cDNA was made by 5'RACE template switching, a universal primer site and UMIs were added. TCRdb re-called the 5' RACE reads with MiXCR, one entry per CDR3 protein. The sample includes under 55,000 distinct CDR3 sequences, 5% to 8.5% seen only once; the top ten take around 24%. Sequencing used CD8+ T cells not binding an NS4B(214-222) dextramer, sorted from PBMCs, obtained about 41 days after the first yellow fever vaccination. This receptor was identified in a man between 18 and 29 years old who received the YFV17D yellow fever vaccine. The chain recombines TRBV12-3 or TRBV12-4 with TRBJ2-1; 9 bases are shared with TRBD2. This chain's CDR3 is CASTSASGAYNEQFF. The CDR3 nucleotides are TGTGCCAGCACTTCGGCTAGCGGGGCTTACAATGAGCAGTTCTTC.